The clone carrying this TCR beta chain was counted a single time. This specimen comes from a study of T cell responses to AZD1222 COVID-19 vaccine. The CDR3 is 14 amino acids. Germline values: CDR1 MDHEN, CDR2 SYDVKM. Trimming left V 4 bases short and J 8 bases short, with 15 bases between. Libraries were prepared by immunoSEQ multiplex PCR; TCRdb keeps only in-frame clonotypes and omits some of them. The sample shows over 120,000 clones, 90% to 95% of them seen only once. The receptor's source is an adult who received the AZD1222 COVID-19 vaccine. The sequencing here drew on peripheral blood, taken 28 days after the second AZD1222 dose. The chain has TRBV28 and TRBJ2-1, with a weak D call TRBD1 (6 bases). The CDR3 here is CASSSHRVADEQFF. In nucleotides, the CDR3 is TGTGCCAGCAGTTCACACAGGGTGGCCGATGAGCAGTTCTTC. The full variable domain, rest sourced from reference TRBV28 and TRBJ2-1, is DVKVTQSSRYLVKRTGEKVFLECVQDMDHENMFWYRQDPGLGLRLIYFSYDVKMKEKGDIPEGYSVSREKKERFSLILESASTNQTSMYLCASSSHRVADEQFFGPGTRLTVL.